A selection of T cell receptor beta chains follows, all from one sample in a study of spatial heterogeneity in lung cancer. TCRdb redid the calling of the 5' RACE reads with MiXCR, one entry per CDR3 protein. The sample yields about 50,000 distinct CDR3 sequences, less than 9.5% seen once. The sample was PBMCs, taken at follow-up. These receptors originate from a female donor with early-stage non-small cell lung cancer. Both conserved end residues are part of each CDR3. The order of the fields is D gene, J gene, clone size, V gene, CDR3 protein, CDR3 DNA. A D gene is named only where the DNA matches it firmly. Clone size, where shown, is once, few, many, or a class for clones that have expanded.

TRBD1 TRBJ1-5 few TRBV12-3/TRBV12-4 CASSSRTGNQPQHF TGTGCCAGCAGTTCAAGGACAGGGAATCAGCCCCAGCATTTT
. TRBJ2-5 few TRBV15 CATGKLDRKRLQTQYF TGTGCCACTGGGAAACTGGACCGTAAAAGGCTCCAGACCCAGTACTTC
TRBD1 TRBJ1-2 . TRBV6-2/TRBV6-3 CASTLDRDNYGYTF TGTGCCAGCACCTTGGACAGGGATAACTATGGCTACACCTTC
. TRBJ2-7 many TRBV18 CASSPGSGYEQYF TGTGCCAGCTCACCAGGTTCAGGCTACGAGCAGTACTTC
. TRBJ2-5 many TRBV24-1 CATSHPLEETQYF TGTGCCACCAGCCATCCCCTTGAAGAGACCCAGTACTTC
. TRBJ2-7 many TRBV7-3 CASSLRPASYEQYF TGTGCCAGCAGCTTAAGGCCAGCTTCCTACGAGCAGTACTTC
TRBD1 TRBJ1-1 many TRBV29-1 CSVGGGTGRFTEAFF TGCAGCGTTGGTGGGGGGACAGGGCGATTCACTGAAGCTTTCTTT
TRBD1 TRBJ2-7 . TRBV3-1 CASSPRQGRTYEQYF TGTGCCAGCAGCCCGCGACAGGGGAGGACCTACGAGCAGTACTTC
TRBD2 TRBJ2-2 . TRBV4-1 CASSRPAAGAGELFF TGCGCCAGCAGCCGTCCGGCGGCGGGGGCCGGGGAGCTGTTTTTT
. TRBJ2-7 many TRBV7-9 CASSLSYEQYF TGTGCCAGCAGCTTATCCTACGAGCAGTACTTC
. TRBJ2-6 few TRBV29-1 CSVEWSSGANVLTF TGCAGCGTTGAATGGAGCTCTGGGGCCAACGTCCTGACTTTC
. TRBJ1-1 many TRBV7-2 CASSFQTTSNTEAFF TGTGCCAGCAGCTTTCAGACAACGTCGAACACTGAAGCTTTCTTT
TRBD2 TRBJ2-7 . TRBV6-2/TRBV6-3 CASRRLAGSYEQYF TGTGCCAGCAGGCGACTAGCGGGATCCTACGAGCAGTACTTC
TRBD1 TRBJ1-5 few TRBV28 CASSHLPGQGSNQPQHF TGTGCCAGCAGTCACTTGCCGGGACAGGGGAGCAATCAGCCCCAGCATTTT
TRBD2 TRBJ2-1 many TRBV4-3 CASSQGLAGVLEQFF TGCGCCAGCAGCCAGGGACTAGCGGGGGTATTAGAGCAGTTCTTC
. TRBJ1-2 many TRBV27 CASTFRYGYTF TGTGCCAGCACCTTTCGCTATGGCTACACCTTC
. TRBJ1-4 many TRBV7-6 CASSLLSADEKLFF TGTGCCAGCAGCTTATTGTCTGCTGATGAAAAACTGTTTTTT
TRBD1 TRBJ1-2 . TRBV20-1 CSARAWDSHNGYTF TGCAGTGCTAGAGCCTGGGACAGTCATAATGGCTACACCTTC
TRBD1 TRBJ1-2 many TRBV20-1 CSASQKRQGLAYGYTF TGCAGTGCTTCCCAAAAACGACAGGGCCTTGCCTATGGCTACACCTTC
. TRBJ1-1 many TRBV5-1 CASSLGRKGEAFF TGCGCCAGCAGCTTAGGGAGAAAGGGTGAAGCTTTCTTT
TRBD1 TRBJ1-5 . TRBV5-1 CASSDGTGGWSNQPQHF TGCGCCAGCAGCGATGGGACAGGGGGCTGGAGCAATCAGCCCCAGCATTTT
. TRBJ2-6 . TRBV6-1 CASNPDFGANVLTF TGTGCCAGCAACCCGGATTTTGGGGCCAACGTCCTGACTTTC
TRBD2 TRBJ2-7 many TRBV11-2 CASSTTSGLSYEQYF TGTGCCAGCAGCACTACTAGCGGGCTCTCCTACGAGCAGTACTTC
. TRBJ1-1 few TRBV10-3 CATCKGVLNTEAFF TGTGCCACCTGCAAAGGGGTTTTAAACACTGAAGCTTTCTTT
. TRBJ1-1 few TRBV7-2 CASSPLSSWTEAFF TGTGCCAGCAGCCCCCTTTCCTCGTGGACTGAAGCTTTCTTT